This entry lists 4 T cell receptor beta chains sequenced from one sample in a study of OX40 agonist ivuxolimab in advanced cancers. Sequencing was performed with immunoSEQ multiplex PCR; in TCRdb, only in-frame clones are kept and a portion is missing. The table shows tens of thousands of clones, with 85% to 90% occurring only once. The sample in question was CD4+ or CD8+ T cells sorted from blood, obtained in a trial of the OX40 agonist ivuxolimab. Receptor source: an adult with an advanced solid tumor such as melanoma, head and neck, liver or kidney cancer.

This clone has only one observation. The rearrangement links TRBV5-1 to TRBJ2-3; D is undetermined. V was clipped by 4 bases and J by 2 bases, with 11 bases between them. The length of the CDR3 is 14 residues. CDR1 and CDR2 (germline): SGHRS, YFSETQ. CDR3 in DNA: TGCGCCAGCAGCCCCCACGGCCCCACAGATACGCAGTATTTT. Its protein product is CASSPHGPTDTQYF.

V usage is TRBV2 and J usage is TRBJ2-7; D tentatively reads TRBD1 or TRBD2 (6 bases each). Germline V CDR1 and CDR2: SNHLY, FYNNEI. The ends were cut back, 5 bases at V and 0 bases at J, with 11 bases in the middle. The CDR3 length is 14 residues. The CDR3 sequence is CASSNRDFSYEQYF. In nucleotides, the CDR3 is TGTGCCAGCAGTAACAGGGACTTCTCCTACGAGCAGTACTTC. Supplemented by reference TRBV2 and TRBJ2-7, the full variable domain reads EPEVTQTPSHQVTQMGQEVILRCVPISNHLYFYWYRQILGQKVEFLVSFYNNEISEKSEIFDDQFSVERPDGSNFTLKIRSTKLEDSAMYFCASSNRDFSYEQYFGPGTRLTVT.

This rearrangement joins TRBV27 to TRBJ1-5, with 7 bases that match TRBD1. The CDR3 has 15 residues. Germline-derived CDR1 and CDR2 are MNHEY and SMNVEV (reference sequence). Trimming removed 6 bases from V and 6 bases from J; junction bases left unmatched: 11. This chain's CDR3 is CASRTRQGGGQPQHF. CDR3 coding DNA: TGTGCCAGCAGAACCAGACAGGGCGGGGGTCAGCCCCAGCATTTT.

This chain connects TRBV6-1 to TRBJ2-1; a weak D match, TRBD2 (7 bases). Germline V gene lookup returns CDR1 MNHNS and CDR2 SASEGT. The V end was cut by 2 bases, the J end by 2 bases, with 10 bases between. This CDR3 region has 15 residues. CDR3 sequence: CASSELGGPYNEQFF. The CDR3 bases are TGTGCCAGCAGTGAACTGGGGGGGCCCTACAATGAGCAGTTCTTC.